The 26 T cell receptor beta chains reported below all come from one sample, sequenced in a study of T-cell reconstitution after alpha-beta-depleted transplantation in children. Unique molecular identifiers featured in how the TCRbeta library was prepared. TCRdb ran MiXCR on the PCR reads and lists one entry per CDR3 protein. The table records some 220,000 distinct CDR3 sequences, 8% to 10% of them present only once. This specimen was PBMCs from the stem cell graft donor, taken from the stem cell graft. These receptors were obtained from a human donor who donated a stem cell graft to a child with acute lymphoblastic leukemia.

A few counts support this clonotype. The rearrangement links TRBV5-6 to TRBJ1-6; the D gene is possibly TRBD1 (5 bases). Per the germline V gene, CDR1 is SGHDT and CDR2 is YYEEEE. The CDR3 extends over 13 amino acids. Trimming took off 9 bases at V and 7 bases at J, with 14 bases between the two ends. The CDR3 loop reads CATSGRLNSPLHF. The CDR3 DNA follows: TGTGCCACCTCGGGGCGGTTGAATTCACCCCTCCACTTT.

The CDR3 region has the DNA TGTGCCACCAGCAGAGATAACGGGGTAGCAGATACGCAGTATTTT. Its protein product is CATSRDNGVADTQYF. The chain employs TRBV15 and TRBJ2-3; a possible D gene is TRBD2 (5 bases). This CDR3 comprises 15 residues. Between the trimmed V and J ends, which lost 0 bases and 4 bases, there was a span of 11 bases. The germline V gene encodes CDR1 LNHNV and CDR2 YYDKDF (reference sequence).

This clonotype was counted ten times or more. This chain uses TRBV7-2 with TRBJ2-1; 8 bases agree with TRBD2. The V gene end was trimmed by 1 base and the J gene end by 4 bases; junction bases not matched to a gene: 6. This CDR3 spans 16 amino acids. The germline V gene has CDR1 SGHTA and CDR2 FQGNSA. CDR3 coding DNA: TGTGCCAGCAGCTTAGTTGGGACTAGTAATTACAATGAGCAGTTCTTC. It yields the protein CASSLVGTSNYNEQFF. The variable domain in full, with the rest retrieved from reference TRBV7-2 and TRBJ2-1, is GAGVSQSPSNKVTEKGKDVELRCDPISGHTALYWYRQSLGQGLEFLIYFQGNSAPDKSGLPSDRFSAERTGGSVSTLTIQRTQQEDSAVYLCASSLVGTSNYNEQFFGPGTRLTVL.

This clonotype was counted at least ten times. This chain uses TRBV5-1 with TRBJ2-2, with 9 bases identical to TRBD2. Germline-derived CDR1 and CDR2 are SGHRS and YFSETQ. V gave up 4 bases and J gave up 3 bases; unmatched junction bases: 7. The CDR3 runs to 16 residues. The CDR3 region is CASSPQIAGDTGELFF. CDR3 nucleotides: TGCGCCAGCAGCCCCCAAATAGCGGGGGACACCGGGGAGCTGTTTTTT.

The chain couples TRBV4-3 to TRBJ1-1; D gene ambiguous. V lost 3 bases and J lost 2, with 10 bases in between. Germline CDR1 LGHNA, CDR2 YSLEER. This CDR3 spans 14 amino acids. The CDR3 DNA reads TGCGCCAGCAGCCAGATGGGCCTCAACACTGAAGCTTTCTTT. Translating it yields CASSQMGLNTEAFF.

The rearrangement joins TRBV11-2 to TRBJ2-5; no firm D call. Deletions cut 1 base from V and 4 bases from J, with 10 bases between. Germline V gene data show CDR1 as SGHAT and CDR2 as FQNNGV. The CDR3 loop spans 14 amino acids. For the CDR3, the DNA is TGTGCCAGCAGCTTAGGTTCAGGCCTAGAGACCCAGTACTTC. Translation gives CASSLGSGLETQYF.

This clonotype has ten or more counts. V usage is TRBV27 and J usage is TRBJ1-5, with a weak D call TRBD1 (6 bases). Germline V lookup: CDR1 MNHEY, CDR2 SMNVEV (reference sequence). Trimming stripped 0 bases from V and 7 bases from J, with 10 bases between. This CDR3 spans 14 amino acids. The CDR3 region has the DNA TGTGCCAGCAGTTTATCGGGGGGCGGGCAGCCCCAGCATTTT. This gives the protein CASSLSGGGQPQHF.

This clonotype was detected a few times. The J gene is TRBJ1-5, the V gene TRBV12-3 or TRBV12-4; no definite D call. Trimming removed 3 bases from V and 4 bases from J, with 7 bases in between. This CDR3 is built from 13 residues. The CDR3 DNA reads TGTGCCAGCAGTTTGGGCGAAAATCAGCCCCAGCATTTT. Protein product: CASSLGENQPQHF.

The genes are TRBV27 and TRBJ2-7, with 10 positions matching TRBD1. V was clipped by 5 bases and J by 0 bases; unmatched bases: 7. The CDR3 runs to 16 residues. The germline gives CDR1 MNHEY, CDR2 SMNVEV (reference sequence). DNA of the CDR3: TGTGCCAGCAGTATCCAGGACAGGGGGAGCTCCTACGAGCAGTACTTC. It translates to CASSIQDRGSSYEQYF.

The rearrangement uses TRBV2 and TRBJ2-5; D ambiguous. With 4 bases removed from V and 4 bases from J, the gap between germline ends came to 1 base. This CDR3 region has 10 residues. CDR1 is SNHLY, CDR2 FYNNEI, per germline. The CDR3 reads CASSVETQYF. Written as DNA, the CDR3 is TGTGCCAGCAGTGTAGAGACCCAGTACTTC. The full variable domain, completed using reference TRBV2 and TRBJ2-5, is EPEVTQTPSHQVTQMGQEVILRCVPISNHLYFYWYRQILGQKVEFLVSFYNNEISEKSEIFDDQFSVERPDGSNFTLKIRSTKLEDSAMYFCASSVETQYFGPGTRLLVL.

This clonotype has just a few counts. The rearrangement joins TRBV7-2 to TRBJ2-1; weak D call: TRBD2 (5 bases). Germline loops: CDR1 SGHTA, CDR2 FQGNSA. V lost 7 bases to trimming and J lost 5 bases, with 12 bases between them. The CDR3 consists of 13 residues. In nucleotides, the CDR3 is TGTGCCAGCACCGAAACTAGAGACAATGAGCAGTTCTTC. It codes for CASTETRDNEQFF.

This chain uses TRBV5-1 with TRBJ2-5; 11 bases agree with TRBD2. CDR1 is SGHRS and CDR2 is YFSETQ in the germline V gene. The CDR3 is made up of 16 amino acids. The junction had 4 bases not matched to a gene; V was cut back by 2 bases and J by 1 base. The CDR3 region has the DNA TGCGCCAGCAGCTTTACTGGGACTAGCGGCCAAGAGACCCAGTACTTC. Translated: CASSFTGTSGQETQYF.

This clonotype was observed a handful of times. This sequence joins TRBV6-2 or TRBV6-3 and TRBJ2-7; D ambiguous. This CDR3 has 12 amino acids. Germline lookup yields CDR1 MNHEY and CDR2 SVGEGT. V gave up 5 bases and J gave up 6 bases, with 11 bases separating them. The CDR3 reads CASSLQPREQYF. CDR3 DNA: TGTGCCAGCAGTCTTCAGCCCCGCGAGCAGTACTTC.

At least ten counts were recorded for this clonotype. The CDR3 DNA is TGTGCCAGCAGCCGAGGTATAAACTCCTACAATGAGCAGTTCTTC. Its protein is CASSRGINSYNEQFF. The V gene is TRBV7-8, the J gene TRBJ2-1; the D is unclear. The V end was cut by 5 bases, the J end by 0 bases, with 11 bases between. The CDR3 runs to 15 residues. CDR1 SGHVS and CDR2 FQNEAQ come from the germline V gene.

Only a few counts were recorded for this clonotype. This rearrangement joins TRBV6-2 or TRBV6-3 to TRBJ1-2, with TRBD1 as a possible D gene (5 bases). Trimming left V 4 bases short and J 1 base short, with 13 bases between. The CDR3 consists of 15 residues. CDR1 and CDR2 from the germline V gene are MNHEY and SVGEGT. This CDR3 reads CASSFPGRLNYGYTF. The CDR3 DNA sequence: TGTGCCAGCAGTTTCCCGGGACGTCTTAACTATGGCTACACCTTC.

This chain uses TRBV5-1 with TRBJ2-4; 7 bases match TRBD1. The CDR3 totals 15 residues. CDR1 and CDR2 from the germline V gene are SGHRS and YFSETQ. J was trimmed by 0 bases and V by 5 bases; bases with no gene match: 5. CDR3 DNA: TGCGCCAGCAGACCCGGGACAGTAGCCAAAAACATTCAGTACTTC. This sequence encodes CASRPGTVAKNIQYF.

This clonotype was recorded many times. V gene TRBV7-2 combines with J gene TRBJ2-1; no reliable D call. The germline CDR1 and CDR2 sequences are SGHTA and FQGNSA. V lost 1 base and J lost 10, with 11 bases in between. The length of the CDR3 is 13 residues. CDR3 amino acids: CASSLDPRTEQFF. As DNA, the CDR3 is TGTGCCAGCAGCTTAGATCCACGGACGGAGCAGTTCTTC.

The rearrangement joins TRBV6-1 to TRBJ2-4; D not certain. V was pared by 6 bases and J by 3 bases, with 21 bases between. The CDR3 is made up of 17 amino acids. The germline V gene has CDR1 MNHNS and CDR2 SASEGT. The CDR3 loop reads CASRLPGPELNKNIQYF. The CDR3 coding sequence is TGTGCCAGCAGACTACCAGGACCCGAACTCAACAAAAACATTCAGTACTTC.

V and J are TRBV3-1 and TRBJ2-1, with TRBD2 identical over 13 bases. Trimming took 4 bases from V and 6 from J; bases not matched to a gene: 6. The CDR3 spans 16 residues. The germline V gene has CDR1 LGHDT and CDR2 YNNKEL (reference sequence). The CDR3 bases are TGTGCCAGCAGCCGAACACTAGCGGGGGGGCGCAATGAGCAGTTCTTC. It is translated as CASSRTLAGGRNEQFF.

In its sample, this clonotype was seen many times. The J gene is TRBJ2-6, the V gene TRBV27; D possibly corresponds to TRBD1 (5 bases). The V end was cut by 1 base, the J end by 0 bases, with 10 bases between. CDR1 and CDR2 from the germline V gene are MNHEY and SMNVEV (reference sequence). The CDR3 contains 17 residues. CDR3 bases: TGTGCCAGCAGTTTATGGGGCAGGGCCTCTGGGGCCAACGTCCTGACTTTC. It specifies CASSLWGRASGANVLTF.

This clonotype was recorded a few times. This chain links TRBV19 with TRBJ2-1; D gene unclear. The CDR3 is 14 residues long. Germline V lookup: CDR1 LNHDA, CDR2 SQIVND (reference sequence). V gave up 7 bases and J gave up 3 bases, with 13 bases separating them. CDR3 DNA: TGTGCCAGTAAAAAGGAGCACGTCTACAATGAGCAGTTCTTC. It is translated as CASKKEHVYNEQFF. The full variable domain, in which reference TRBV19 and TRBJ2-1 provide the parts outside the CDR3, is DGGITQSPKYLFRKEGQNVTLSCEQNLNHDAMYWYRQDPGQGLRLIYYSQIVNDFQKGDIAEGYSVSREKKESFPLTVTSAQKNPTAFYLCASKKEHVYNEQFFGPGTRLTVL.

The chain recombines TRBV30 with TRBJ2-7; D tentatively reads TRBD1 or TRBD2 (5 bases each). In germline, CDR1 is GTSNPN, CDR2 SVGIG (reference sequence). The CDR3 sequence is 14 residues long. The ends were cut back, 5 bases at V and 1 base at J, with 15 bases in the middle. The CDR3 region is CAWGGEHRSYEQYF. The CDR3 coding sequence is TGTGCCTGGGGAGGTGAACACAGGTCCTACGAGCAGTACTTC. Together with reference TRBV30 and TRBJ2-7, the CDR3 gives the full variable domain: SQTIHQWPATLVQPVGSPLSLECTVEGTSNPNLYWYRQAAGRGLQLLFYSVGIGQISSEVPQNLSASRPQDRQFILSSKKLLLSDSGFYLCAWGGEHRSYEQYFGPGTRLTVT.

This clonotype was picked up a small number of times. V is TRBV5-1 and J is TRBJ2-2, with TRBD1 matching 7 bases. The CDR3 consists of 16 residues. J lost 0 bases, V lost 3 bases, and 5 bases had no gene match. CDR1 is SGHRS and CDR2 is YFSETQ in the germline V gene. CDR3 loop: CASSWGDRANTGELFF. The CDR3 nucleotides read TGCGCCAGCAGCTGGGGAGACAGGGCGAACACCGGGGAGCTGTTTTTT.

This clonotype has just a few counts. The chain employs TRBV7-7 and TRBJ2-2, with TRBD1 as a possible D gene (6 bases). The germline CDR1 and CDR2 sequences are SSHAT and FNYEAQ (reference sequence). Trimming left V 5 bases short and J 0 bases short, with 16 bases between. The CDR3 runs to 17 residues. CDR3 loop: CASSETGLTANTGELFF. For the CDR3, the DNA is TGTGCCAGCAGCGAGACAGGCCTTACCGCGAACACCGGGGAGCTGTTTTTT. Drawing the rest from reference TRBV7-7 and TRBJ2-2, the complete variable domain is GAGVSQSPRYKVTKRGQDVTLRCDPISSHATLYWYQQALGQGPEFLTYFNYEAQPDKSGLPSDRFSAERPEGSISTLTIQRTEQRDSAMYRCASSETGLTANTGELFFGEGSRLTVL.

This clonotype was seen at least ten times. The chain combines TRBV5-1 with TRBJ1-3; D is unresolved. The V and J ends lost 0 bases and 0 bases respectively, with 16 bases between them. The CDR3 spans 18 residues. Germline CDR1 SGHRS, CDR2 YFSETQ. The DNA for the CDR3 is TGCGCCAGCAGCTTGGTTGGGCGTGGGGTTTACTCTGGAAACACCATATATTTT. Its protein is CASSLVGRGVYSGNTIYF.

The genes are TRBV6-1 and TRBJ1-1, with D uncertain. The ends were cut back, 6 bases at V and 1 base at J, with 9 bases in the middle. CDR1 is MNHNS, CDR2 SASEGT, per germline. The length of the CDR3 is 13 residues. This CDR3 is CASSLQANTEAFF. DNA of the CDR3: TGTGCCAGCAGCCTTCAAGCGAACACTGAAGCTTTCTTT.